These T cell receptor beta chains were read from a single sample in a study of beta chain features in type 1 diabetes. Profiled with immunoSEQ multiplex PCR; TCRdb holds only in-frame clones, not every one. The sample carries roughly 300,000 clones, 14% recorded once. Source material: central memory CD4+ T cells from blood. The origin of the receptors is a man aged 25 to 45 in good health. Both conserved end residues are part of each CDR3. D genes are given only for firm matches. Clone size appears in some rows only: once, few, many, or a class for an expanded clone.

j_call: TRBJ1-5
d_call: -
v_call: TRBV13
clone_size: -
cdr3_nt: TGTGCCAGCAGCGTTGGACGTGATCAGCCCCAGCATTTT
cdr3_aa: CASSVGRDQPQHF

j_call: TRBJ2-3
d_call: TRBD2
v_call: TRBV7-9
clone_size: -
cdr3_nt: TGTGCCAGCAGCGGACTAGGAGCAGATACGCAGTATTTT
cdr3_aa: CASSGLGADTQYF

j_call: TRBJ1-6
d_call: TRBD1
v_call: TRBV5-6
clone_size: few
cdr3_nt: TGTGCCAGCAGCGACTTAGAAGGACAGGGGAATAATTCACCCCTCCACTTT
cdr3_aa: CASSDLEGQGNNSPLHF

j_call: TRBJ2-3
d_call: -
v_call: TRBV27
clone_size: few
cdr3_nt: TGTGCCAGCAAAAGAAGGGAGGCCATAGGGACGCAGTATTTT
cdr3_aa: CASKRREAIGTQYF

j_call: TRBJ2-1
d_call: TRBD2
v_call: TRBV9
clone_size: few
cdr3_nt: TGTGCCAGCAGCCACGGACTAGCGGGAGAATCTGAGCAGTTCTTC
cdr3_aa: CASSHGLAGESEQFF

j_call: TRBJ2-1
d_call: -
v_call: TRBV14
clone_size: -
cdr3_nt: TGTGCCAGCAGCCAAGATCGGGGAGTAGGGTACAATGAGCAGTTCTTC
cdr3_aa: CASSQDRGVGYNEQFF

j_call: TRBJ2-2
d_call: -
v_call: TRBV29-1
clone_size: many
cdr3_nt: TGCAGCGTTGATGGGGGGGCTGGCGGGGAGCTGTTTTTT
cdr3_aa: CSVDGGAGGELFF

j_call: TRBJ2-1
d_call: -
v_call: TRBV5-5
clone_size: few
cdr3_nt: TGTGCCAGCAGGGTAGGGGGTCGGGACAATGAGCAGTTCTTC
cdr3_aa: CASRVGGRDNEQFF

j_call: TRBJ1-3
d_call: TRBD1
v_call: TRBV5-6
clone_size: few
cdr3_nt: TGTGCCAGCAGCGGAGAGGACAGGCCCGGAAACACCATATATTTT
cdr3_aa: CASSGEDRPGNTIYF

j_call: TRBJ1-5
d_call: -
v_call: TRBV23-1
clone_size: -
cdr3_nt: TGCGCCAGCACGCGTATCCTATATCAGCCCCAGCATTTT
cdr3_aa: CASTRILYQPQHF

j_call: TRBJ1-5
d_call: -
v_call: TRBV5-7
clone_size: -
cdr3_nt: TGTGCCAGCAGCTTTGGACAGCCCCAGCATTTT
cdr3_aa: CASSFGQPQHF

j_call: TRBJ2-3
d_call: -
v_call: TRBV19
clone_size: -
cdr3_nt: TGTGCCAGTAGTCTTGGGTATGGGACAGATACGCAGTATTTT
cdr3_aa: CASSLGYGTDTQYF

j_call: TRBJ1-1
d_call: -
v_call: TRBV19
clone_size: -
cdr3_nt: TGTGCCAGTAGCAAACAGGTAGACACTGAAGCTTTCTTT
cdr3_aa: CASSKQVDTEAFF

j_call: TRBJ2-1
d_call: -
v_call: TRBV6-5
clone_size: few
cdr3_nt: TGTGCCAGCCGAAGCTCCTACAATGAGCAGTTCTTC
cdr3_aa: CASRSSYNEQFF

j_call: TRBJ1-2
d_call: TRBD1
v_call: TRBV28
clone_size: once
cdr3_nt: TGTGCCAGCGACAGGGGACTCTATGGCTACACCTTC
cdr3_aa: CASDRGLYGYTF

j_call: TRBJ2-1
d_call: TRBD2
v_call: TRBV6-1
clone_size: few
cdr3_nt: TGTGCCAGCAGTGAAGCGGGGACTAGCGGGGGGAAGCAGTTCTTC
cdr3_aa: CASSEAGTSGGKQFF

j_call: TRBJ2-5
d_call: TRBD1
v_call: TRBV5-4
clone_size: -
cdr3_nt: TGTGCCAGCAGCATCGGACAGGGTAGCGAGACCCAGTACTTC
cdr3_aa: CASSIGQGSETQYF

j_call: TRBJ1-1
d_call: TRBD1
v_call: TRBV28
clone_size: few
cdr3_nt: TGTGCCAGCAGTTTATACAAACAGGGGGAAGCTTTCTTT
cdr3_aa: CASSLYKQGEAFF

j_call: TRBJ1-6
d_call: -
v_call: TRBV5-1
clone_size: -
cdr3_nt: TGCGCCAGCAGCTTGTTAGCCGAAGATTCACCCCTCCACTTT
cdr3_aa: CASSLLAEDSPLHF

j_call: TRBJ1-4
d_call: -
v_call: TRBV29-1
clone_size: many
cdr3_nt: TGCAGCGGCCTCGCCGGTGAAAAACTGTTTTTT
cdr3_aa: CSGLAGEKLFF